This T cell receptor beta chain was documented in a study of vaccination effects on CD4 cells after COVID-19. Comment on this clone: Its target is unknown.

The assay was immunoSEQ multiplex PCR, and TCRdb's table has in-frame clones only and misses some. This table holds 35,000 to 40,000 clones, 82% found once. The germline V gene has CDR1 KGHSH and CDR2 LQKENI. Trimming removed 6 bases from V and 8 bases from J, with 14 bases in between. There are 13 residues in the CDR3. Before sequencing took place, the ViraFEST assay used viral peptide pools to expand antigen-specific CD4+ T cells. Investigators separated out CD4+ T cells once more than nine days of culture had passed. Every participant took two doses of the BNT162b2 or mRNA-1273 vaccine. This TCR came from a human donor who received a COVID-19 vaccine. Some clones in this sample may be carry-over from other donors' samples. Material: CD4+ T cells from PBMCs cultured with HCoV-NL63 spike peptides, obtained after COVID-19 vaccination. The gene calls are TRBV18 and TRBJ2-1; D gene ambiguous. The CDR3 loop is CASSPKTRDEQFF. The CDR3 nucleotides are TGTGCCAGCTCTCCTAAGACTCGCGATGAGCAGTTCTTC. Full variable domain (outside the CDR3, taken from reference TRBV18 and TRBJ2-1): NAGVMQNPRHLVRRRGQEARLRCSPMKGHSHVYWYRQLPEEGLKFMVYLQKENIIDESGMPKERFSAEFPKEGPSILRIQQVVRGDSAAYFCASSPKTRDEQFFGPGTRLTVL.